The T cell receptor beta chain under discussion was sequenced for a study of STAT3 mutations in large granular lymphocyte leukemia. General study results and limits: In T-cell large granular lymphocyte leukemia, about half of patients showed multiple immunodominant subclonotypes.

The data were produced by immunoSEQ multiplex PCR, yet TCRdb's version contains in-frame clones alone and is incomplete. Here the sample spans over 30,000 clones, roughly 90% being singletons. V was pared by 1 base and J by 6 bases, with 4 bases of the junction left unmatched. This CDR3 has 14 residues. The germline gives CDR1 SEHNR, CDR2 FQNEAQ (reference sequence). As for this clone: Antigen specificity is unknown.

The chain couples TRBV7-9 to TRBJ1-2; 8 bases align to TRBD1. The TCR comes from a human donor with T large granular lymphocyte leukemia. Some clones in this sample may be carry-over from other donors' samples. The specimen was PBMCs. CDR3 nucleotides: TGTGCCAGCAGCTTAGAGGCAGGGGGCAATGGCTACACCTTC. Protein: CASSLEAGGNGYTF.